These 27 T cell receptor beta chains were sequenced from one sample in a study of early T cells in non-severe SARS-CoV-2 infection. TCRdb called the 5' RACE reads again in MiXCR, with one record for every CDR3 protein. Of about 39,000 distinct CDR3 sequences listed, roughly 5% are singletons. Material for sequencing was whole blood. The receptors come from an adult who was a healthcare worker with PCR-confirmed SARS-CoV-2 infection or an uninfected control (not recorded which).

This clonotype was observed many times. The V gene is TRBV15, the J gene TRBJ1-5; D uncertain. Trimming cost V 1 base and J 5 bases, with 3 bases left between them. The germline CDR1 and CDR2 sequences are LNHNV and YYDKDF (reference sequence). This CDR3 spans 12 amino acids. The CDR3 region has the DNA TGTGCCACCAGCAGAGGCGATCAGCCCCAGCATTTT. Its protein product is CATSRGDQPQHF. Based on the CDR3 plus reference TRBV15 and TRBJ1-5, the full variable domain is DAMVIQNPRYQVTQFGKPVTLSCSQTLNHNVMYWYQQKSSQAPKLLFHYYDKDFNNEADTPDNFQSRRPNTSFCFLDIRSPGLGDTAMYLCATSRGDQPQHFGDGTRLSIL.

Many counts were recorded for this clonotype. The chain couples TRBV18 to TRBJ2-1; D remains unclear. Germline values: CDR1 KGHSH, CDR2 LQKENI. V was cut by 2 bases and J by 8 bases, with 7 bases left in between. The CDR3 spans 12 residues. The CDR3 sequence: CASSPGVYEQFF. In nucleotides, the CDR3 is TGTGCCAGCTCACCAGGAGTCTATGAGCAGTTCTTC.

This clonotype was observed a few times. The chain joins TRBV15 to TRBJ1-1, with D unresolved. This CDR3 spans 14 amino acids. Looked up from germline, CDR1 is LNHNV and CDR2 is YYDKDF (reference sequence). Trimming shortened V by 0 bases and J by 4 bases, and 9 bases separated the two germline ends. The DNA of the CDR3 is TGTGCCACCAGCAGAGATATACAAGGCACTGAAGCTTTCTTT. This gives the protein CATSRDIQGTEAFF.

This clonotype was picked up many times. V gene TRBV5-1 combines with J gene TRBJ2-1, with TRBD2 matching 9 bases. The V and J ends lost 4 bases and 1 base, in that order; junction bases with no gene match: 3. Germline V gene sequence: CDR1 SGHRS, CDR2 YFSETQ. This CDR3 spans 15 amino acids. CDR3 loop: CASSEREASYNEQFF. CDR3 in DNA: TGCGCCAGCAGCGAGCGGGAGGCGTCCTACAATGAGCAGTTCTTC. The variable domain in full, completed from reference TRBV5-1 and TRBJ2-1, reads KAGVTQTPRYLIKTRGQQVTLSCSPISGHRSVSWYQQTPGQGLQFLFEYFSETQRNKGNFPGRFSGRQFSNSRSEMNVSTLELGDSALYLCASSEREASYNEQFFGPGTRLTVL.

This clonotype was counted at least ten times. The chain is built from TRBV4-3 and TRBJ1-2; a weak D match, TRBD1 (6 bases). V was clipped by 2 bases and J by 5 bases, with 6 bases between them. Germline values: CDR1 LGHNA, CDR2 YSLEER. The CDR3 has 12 amino acids. In nucleotides, the CDR3 is TGCGCCAGCAGCCAAACAGGGTATGGCTACACCTTC. Translating gives CASSQTGYGYTF.

This clonotype showed up many times. The chain is built from TRBV2 and TRBJ1-4, with TRBD1 matching 7 bases. V lost 4 bases, J lost 8 bases, and 7 bases stayed unmatched. The CDR3 is 14 residues long. Germline lookup yields CDR1 SNHLY and CDR2 FYNNEI. The CDR3 loop is CASSVRQGGEKLFF. The DNA for the CDR3 is TGTGCCAGCAGTGTCCGTCAGGGGGGCGAAAAACTGTTTTTT.

This clonotype was recorded many times. The chain employs TRBV5-4 and TRBJ2-3; the match to TRBD1 covers 7 bases. Unmatched junction bases numbered 5, after V lost 4 bases and J lost 3 bases. There are 14 residues in the CDR3. The germline V gene encodes CDR1 SGHNT and CDR2 YYREEE (reference sequence). The CDR3 reads CASSQGVGTDTQYF. The CDR3 nucleotides read TGTGCCAGCAGCCAGGGGGTAGGAACAGATACGCAGTATTTT.

The V and J genes are TRBV5-1 and TRBJ2-5; D not resolved. This CDR3 comprises 13 residues. The V end was cut by 1 base, the J end by 5 bases, with 9 bases between. Germline values: CDR1 SGHRS, CDR2 YFSETQ. CDR3 region: CASSLIGQETQYF. The CDR3, as DNA: TGCGCCAGCAGCTTGATAGGGCAGGAGACCCAGTACTTC.

This clonotype turned up a few times. This rearrangement joins TRBV4-1 to TRBJ2-3, with no clear D. CDR1 is MGHRA and CDR2 is YSYEKL in the germline V gene. V dropped 1 base and J dropped 2 bases, with 4 bases sitting between them. This CDR3 region has 13 residues. The CDR3 DNA is TGCGCCAGCAGCCAAGGTGACACAGATACGCAGTATTTT. Translating gives CASSQGDTDTQYF.

In this sample, this clonotype turned up many times. The genes are TRBV29-1 and TRBJ2-7; D tentatively reads TRBD1 or TRBD2 (5 bases each). The length of the CDR3 is 13 residues. V lost 4 bases and J lost 0, with 10 bases in between. The germline V gene has CDR1 SQVTM and CDR2 ANQGSEA. The CDR3 protein is CSVAGTGSYEQYF. The CDR3 DNA reads TGCAGCGTTGCCGGGACGGGCTCCTACGAGCAGTACTTC.

In its sample, this clonotype was seen many times. V gene TRBV29-1 combines with J gene TRBJ2-7; a possible D gene is TRBD1 (6 bases). This CDR3 has 11 amino acids. With 7 bases removed from V and 4 bases from J, the gap between germline ends came to 11 bases. CDR1 is SQVTM, CDR2 ANQGSEA, per germline. In DNA, the CDR3 is TGCAGCGCCGGGACACAGTACGAGCAGTACTTC. Translated, it gives CSAGTQYEQYF.

Ten or more counts support this clonotype. This chain joins TRBV18 and TRBJ1-4; D not certain. Germline V lookup: CDR1 KGHSH, CDR2 LQKENI. The CDR3 consists of 13 residues. Trimming cost V 3 bases and J 5 bases, with 7 bases left between them. CDR3 coding DNA: TGTGCCAGCTCACCGTCCGTGAATGAAAAACTGTTTTTT. Its protein product is CASSPSVNEKLFF. Full variable domain (rest looked up from reference TRBV18 and TRBJ1-4): NAGVMQNPRHLVRRRGQEARLRCSPMKGHSHVYWYRQLPEEGLKFMVYLQKENIIDESGMPKERFSAEFPKEGPSILRIQQVVRGDSAAYFCASSPSVNEKLFFGSGTQLSVL.

This chain links TRBV28 with TRBJ2-1; 12 bases agree with TRBD2. Germline CDR1 is MDHEN and CDR2 is SYDVKM. The trim removed 6 bases at V and 9 bases at J, leaving 12 bases unmatched. The CDR3 is 16 residues long. Here the CDR3 DNA reads TGTGCCAGCAGCCTTCCGCTAGCGGGAGGGCCGGGTGAGCAGTTCTTC. This sequence encodes CASSLPLAGGPGEQFF. The full variable domain, completed using reference TRBV28 and TRBJ2-1, is DVKVTQSSRYLVKRTGEKVFLECVQDMDHENMFWYRQDPGLGLRLIYFSYDVKMKEKGDIPEGYSVSREKKERFSLILESASTNQTSMYLCASSLPLAGGPGEQFFGPGTRLTVL.

In its sample, this clonotype was seen many times. V is TRBV3-1 and J is TRBJ1-6, with D hard to call. V lost 4 bases and J lost 8, with 15 bases in between. The length of the CDR3 is 15 residues. In germline, CDR1 is LGHDT, CDR2 YNNKEL (reference sequence). The CDR3: CASSPTDRRYSPLHF. The CDR3 nucleotides are TGTGCCAGCAGCCCCACGGACCGACGGTATTCACCCCTCCACTTT.

The chain has TRBV29-1 and TRBJ2-7, with a tentative D call TRBD2 (6 bases). Trimming shortened V by 6 bases and J by 0 bases, and 12 bases separated the two germline ends. CDR1 and CDR2 from the germline V gene are SQVTM and ANQGSEA. The CDR3 length is 13 residues. In DNA, the CDR3 is TGCAGCGTAGAACTAGCAGTCTCCTACGAGCAGTACTTC. Protein product: CSVELAVSYEQYF.

This clonotype was found a few times. V gene TRBV6-2 or TRBV6-3 combines with J gene TRBJ2-1; 10 bases are shared with TRBD2. Germline loops: CDR1 MNHEY, CDR2 SVGEGT. The CDR3 runs 18 residues. V gave up 4 bases and J gave up 3 bases; unmatched junction bases: 12. The CDR3 is CASSFPLAGGRYYNEQFF. CDR3 coding DNA: TGTGCCAGCAGTTTCCCGTTAGCGGGGGGCCGATACTACAATGAGCAGTTCTTC.

The rearrangement links TRBV11-2 to TRBJ2-3; D not certain. This CDR3 has 12 amino acids. With 5 bases removed from V and 10 bases from J, the gap between germline ends came to 13 bases. CDR1 and CDR2 from the germline V gene are SGHAT and FQNNGV. The DNA of the CDR3 is TGTGCCAGCAGCCCACACGTGGATGCGCAGTATTTT. Residues: CASSPHVDAQYF.

In this sample, this clonotype turned up many times. The rearrangement uses TRBV5-1 and TRBJ2-1; 7 bases align to TRBD2. The germline V gene encodes CDR1 SGHRS and CDR2 YFSETQ. The CDR3 loop spans 15 amino acids. Trimming took 1 base from V and 5 from J; bases not matched to a gene: 6. The CDR3 here is CASSLISGAHNEQFF. CDR3 in DNA: TGCGCCAGCAGCTTGATCAGCGGGGCTCACAATGAGCAGTTCTTC.

There are a few counts of this clonotype. This chain links TRBV3-1 with TRBJ2-2, with a possible D match to TRBD2 (6 bases). The germline CDR1 and CDR2 sequences are LGHDT and YNNKEL (reference sequence). V lost 1 base and J lost 4, with 13 bases in between. CDR3 length: 16 amino acids. CDR3 DNA sequence: TGTGCCAGCAGCCAAGCAACCGGGAGAGGCACCGGGGAGCTGTTTTTT. As protein: CASSQATGRGTGELFF.

This sequence joins TRBV4-1 and TRBJ1-6; D unclear. Germline CDR1 and CDR2: MGHRA and YSYEKL. Trimming removed 0 bases from V and 1 base from J, with 10 bases in between. The CDR3 runs 17 residues. CDR3 amino acids: CASSQEMGISYNSPLHF. As DNA, the CDR3 is TGCGCCAGCAGCCAAGAAATGGGGATTTCCTATAATTCACCCCTCCACTTT.

This clonotype was picked up many times. This chain joins TRBV6-6 and TRBJ2-2; 10 nucleotides line up with TRBD1. In germline, CDR1 is MNHNY, CDR2 SVGAGI (reference sequence). The V gene end was trimmed by 4 bases and the J gene end by 4 bases; junction bases not matched to a gene: 0. The CDR3 loop spans 14 amino acids. The chain's CDR3 is CASSWDRGTGELFF. The CDR3 region has the DNA TGTGCCAGCAGTTGGGACAGGGGCACCGGGGAGCTGTTTTTT.

A few counts support this clonotype. The chain couples TRBV6-2 or TRBV6-3 to TRBJ2-6; D call uncertain. The CDR3 totals 16 residues. CDR1 MNHEY and CDR2 SVGEGT come from the germline V gene. Between the trimmed V and J ends, which lost 7 bases and 2 bases, there was a span of 15 bases. The CDR3 reads CASITVSRAGANVLTF. The DNA for the CDR3 is TGTGCCAGCATAACGGTGAGCCGCGCTGGGGCCAACGTCCTGACTTTC.

Many counts were recorded for this clonotype. The chain recombines TRBV7-8 with TRBJ2-6; D is unclear. In germline, CDR1 is SGHVS, CDR2 FQNEAQ. The ends were cut back, 2 bases at V and 0 bases at J, with 8 bases in the middle. The CDR3 runs 16 residues. This CDR3 reads CASSLLGRSGANVLTF. In DNA, the CDR3 is TGTGCCAGCAGCTTATTGGGTCGCTCTGGGGCCAACGTCCTGACTTTC.

There are a few counts of this clonotype. The chain's CDR3 is CASSIVTGQSEKLFF. CDR3 coding DNA: TGTGCCAGTAGTATAGTCACGGGACAAAGCGAAAAACTGTTTTTT. The chain recombines TRBV19 with TRBJ1-4; D is possibly TRBD1 (6 bases). V gave up 1 base and J gave up 8 bases, with 14 bases separating them. Germline loops: CDR1 LNHDA, CDR2 SQIVND (reference sequence). CDR3 length: 15 residues.

This clonotype came up many times. This sequence joins TRBV7-6 and TRBJ2-3; D unclear. V was trimmed by 2 bases and J by 0 bases, leaving 6 bases between them. Germline CDR1 reads SGHVS; CDR2 reads FNYEAQ. This CDR3 comprises 14 residues. The CDR3 bases are TGTGCCAGCAGCTTATATCACAGCACAGATACGCAGTATTTT. This codes for CASSLYHSTDTQYF.

This clonotype has at least ten counts. The genes are TRBV20-1 and TRBJ2-5; D unclear. V lost 3 bases and J lost 0, with 23 bases in between. This CDR3 is built from 18 residues. Germline values: CDR1 DFQATT, CDR2 SNEGSKA (reference sequence). The CDR3 bases are TGCAGTGCTAGGGGTAGCAGAAGATCTCCAAATTACCAAGAGACCCAGTACTTC. The encoded protein is CSARGSRRSPNYQETQYF.

The chain uses TRBV6-1 and TRBJ2-3; 7 bases fit TRBD1. The CDR3 runs 16 residues. V lost 8 bases, J lost 3 bases, and 14 bases stayed unmatched. Per germline, CDR1 MNHNS and CDR2 SASEGT. CDR3 nucleotides: TGTGCCAGCTTGCGACAGGGTGATATAAGGACAGATACGCAGTATTTT. This sequence encodes CASLRQGDIRTDTQYF.